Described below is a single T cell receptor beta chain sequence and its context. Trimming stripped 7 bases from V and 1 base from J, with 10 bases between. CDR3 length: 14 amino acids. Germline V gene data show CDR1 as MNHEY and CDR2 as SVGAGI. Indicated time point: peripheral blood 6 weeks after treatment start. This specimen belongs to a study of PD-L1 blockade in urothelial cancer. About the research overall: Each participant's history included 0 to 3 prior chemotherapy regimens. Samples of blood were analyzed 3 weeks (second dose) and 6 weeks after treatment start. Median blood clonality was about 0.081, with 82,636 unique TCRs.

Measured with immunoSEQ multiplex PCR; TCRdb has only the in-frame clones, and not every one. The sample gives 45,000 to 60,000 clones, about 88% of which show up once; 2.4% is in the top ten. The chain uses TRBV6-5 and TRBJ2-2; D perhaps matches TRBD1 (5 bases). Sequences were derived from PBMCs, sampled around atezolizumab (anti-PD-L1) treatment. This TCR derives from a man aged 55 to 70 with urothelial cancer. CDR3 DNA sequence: TGTGCCAGCAAGTCAGGACAGAACACCGGGGAGCTGTTTTTT. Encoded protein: CASKSGQNTGELFF.